The 14 T cell receptor beta chains given below trace back to one sample, sequenced in a study of persistence of HIV-infected CD4 T cells. For these TCRs, the target antigens are not known. An overlapping HIV-1 Gag peptide pool stimulated these cells at approximately 0.91 ug/peptide/mL. CD40L-negative CD69-negative CD45RO-high memory CD4+ T cells were sorted as populations depleted of antigen-responding cells. Sequencing used immunoSEQ version 4 in survey mode. Assay: immunoSEQ multiplex PCR; the TCRdb copy retains only in-frame clones and omits some. The profile shows 64,000 or so clones, less than 85% of them singletons. Sample: CD4+ T cells sorted from PBMCs after roughly 18-hour stimulation, taken from a patient who received antiretroviral therapy. These receptors were taken from an adult man with HIV who was CMV-seropositive.

The chain recombines TRBV19 with TRBJ1-2; 11 bases are a match to TRBD1. The V gene's germline CDR1 is LNHDA and CDR2 SQIVND (reference sequence). V lost 10 bases and J lost 7; bases outside the gene matches: 8. The CDR3 is made up of 13 amino acids. The CDR3 sequence is CATRDRGSPGYTF. The CDR3, as DNA: TGTGCCACTAGGGACAGGGGGTCCCCTGGCTACACCTTC. The full variable domain, in which reference TRBV19 and TRBJ1-2 provide the parts outside the CDR3, is DGGITQSPKYLFRKEGQNVTLSCEQNLNHDAMYWYRQDPGQGLRLIYYSQIVNDFQKGDIAEGYSVSREKKESFPLTVTSAQKNPTAFYLCATRDRGSPGYTFGSGTRLTVV.

V gene TRBV29-1 combines with J gene TRBJ1-2; 7 nucleotides agree with TRBD1. Trimming at V came to 3 bases and at J to 0 bases, leaving 4 bases not matched to a gene. This CDR3 spans 14 amino acids. Germline lookup yields CDR1 SQVTM and CDR2 ANQGSEA. The CDR3 DNA sequence: TGCAGCGTTGAGGGACAGCCTCCTAACTATGGCTACACCTTC. Amino acid sequence: CSVEGQPPNYGYTF.

This clone was picked up a small number of times. V usage is TRBV28 and J usage is TRBJ2-3, with 12 bases fitting TRBD2. J was trimmed by 7 bases and V by 3 bases; bases with no gene match: 11. This CDR3 comprises 17 residues. CDR1 and CDR2 from the germline V gene are MDHEN and SYDVKM. CDR3: CASSLSLLAGGQNTQYF. The CDR3 coding sequence is TGTGCCAGCAGTTTGTCCCTTCTAGCGGGGGGGCAGAATACGCAGTATTTT.

This sequence joins TRBV13 and TRBJ2-2, with TRBD1 identical over 8 bases. Trimming cost V 5 bases and J 8 bases; bases outside gene matches: 7. Germline-derived CDR1 and CDR2 are PRHDT and FYEKMQ (reference sequence). The CDR3 covers 14 residues. For the CDR3, the DNA is TGTGCCAGCAGCCGGACAGGGATTTTTGGGGAGCTGTTTTTT. Amino acids: CASSRTGIFGELFF.

The chain employs TRBV29-1 and TRBJ2-5; D uncertain. V dropped 5 bases and J dropped 1 base, with 8 bases sitting between them. The CDR3 spans 12 residues. In germline, CDR1 is SQVTM, CDR2 ANQGSEA. The CDR3 spells CSVLTFQETQYF. CDR3 sequence (DNA): TGCAGCGTTTTGACGTTCCAAGAGACCCAGTACTTC.

V and J are TRBV19 and TRBJ1-5; D remains ambiguous. The germline V gene encodes CDR1 LNHDA and CDR2 SQIVND (reference sequence). Trimming removed 6 bases at V and 5 bases at J, with 17 bases between. The CDR3 sequence is 15 residues long. DNA of the CDR3: TGTGCCAGTAGAAACTCGGAGAGGTTGGATCAGCCCCAGCATTTT. This sequence encodes CASRNSERLDQPQHF.

This chain uses TRBV19 with TRBJ1-5; possibly TRBD1 for D (6 bases). V was cut by 3 bases and J by 7 bases, with 16 bases left in between. CDR1 is LNHDA, CDR2 SQIVND, per germline (reference sequence). The CDR3 runs to 15 residues. The CDR3 DNA reads as TGTGCCAGTAGTATTGGGGAACAGGGACGACAGCCCCAGCATTTT. This encodes CASSIGEQGRQPQHF. The full variable domain, with the rest looked up from reference TRBV19 and TRBJ1-5, is DGGITQSPKYLFRKEGQNVTLSCEQNLNHDAMYWYRQDPGQGLRLIYYSQIVNDFQKGDIAEGYSVSREKKESFPLTVTSAQKNPTAFYLCASSIGEQGRQPQHFGDGTRLSIL.

The V gene is TRBV19, the J gene TRBJ2-7, with D hard to call. Germline lookup yields CDR1 LNHDA and CDR2 SQIVND (reference sequence). CDR3 length: 13 amino acids. V lost 0 bases to trimming and J lost 6 bases, with 9 bases between them. The CDR3 nucleotides read TGTGCCAGTAGTATAGATCGCCGGAGCGAGCAGTACTTC. Its translation is CASSIDRRSEQYF.

This clone appeared a single time. The J gene is TRBJ2-1, the V gene TRBV6-2 or TRBV6-3; D is unclear. Germline-derived CDR1 and CDR2 are MNHEY and SVGEGT. The CDR3 has 15 amino acids. V was shortened by 2 bases and J by 2 bases, with 10 bases between the two germline ends. For the CDR3, the DNA is TGTGCCAGCAGTTACGAGACTTTTACCTACAATGAGCAGTTCTTC. As protein: CASSYETFTYNEQFF.

The V and J genes are TRBV11-3 and TRBJ1-1; unclear D gene. CDR1 SGHNT and CDR2 YENEEA come from the germline V gene. V was cut by 0 bases and J by 4 bases, with 6 bases left in between. The CDR3 contains 13 residues. The CDR3 here is CASSLDLGTEAFF. CDR3 sequence (DNA): TGTGCCAGCAGCTTAGATCTGGGCACTGAAGCTTTCTTT.

The chain couples TRBV24-1 to TRBJ2-7; unclear D gene. The CDR3 spans 13 residues. Trimming left V 3 bases short and J 3 bases short, with 8 bases between. CDR1 and CDR2 (germline): KGHDR, SFDVKD. In DNA, the CDR3 is TGTGCCACCAGTGATAACCCTGGCTACGAGCAGTACTTC. Translation gives CATSDNPGYEQYF.

This clone was seen just once. The gene calls are TRBV5-1 and TRBJ2-2; 11 positions agree with TRBD2. V trimming: 4 bases; J trimming: 1 base; junction bases outside the gene matches: 3. The CDR3 length is 16 residues. Germline CDR1 and CDR2: SGHRS and YFSETQ. The CDR3 DNA reads TGCGCCAGCAGCCTAGGACTAGCGGGGAACACCGGGGAGCTGTTTTTT. This translates into CASSLGLAGNTGELFF. Full variable domain (rest looked up from reference TRBV5-1 and TRBJ2-2): KAGVTQTPRYLIKTRGQQVTLSCSPISGHRSVSWYQQTPGQGLQFLFEYFSETQRNKGNFPGRFSGRQFSNSRSEMNVSTLELGDSALYLCASSLGLAGNTGELFFGEGSRLTVL.

This chain links TRBV7-3 with TRBJ2-2; 9 nucleotides match TRBD1. Germline V gene lookup returns CDR1 SGHTA and CDR2 FQGTGA. This CDR3 has 14 residues. Trimming at V came to 1 base and at J to 6 bases, leaving 0 bases not matched to a gene. CDR3 sequence: CASSLRQGAGELFF. The CDR3 bases are TGTGCCAGCAGCTTAAGACAGGGGGCCGGGGAGCTGTTTTTT. Drawing the rest from reference TRBV7-3 and TRBJ2-2, the complete variable domain is GAGVSQTPSNKVTEKGKYVELRCDPISGHTALYWYRQSLGQGPEFLIYFQGTGAADDSGLPNDRFFAVRPEGSVSTLKIQRTERGDSAVYLCASSLRQGAGELFFGEGSRLTVL.

The V and J genes are TRBV24-1 and TRBJ2-3, with D perhaps given as TRBD1 or TRBD2 (5 bases each). V was cut by 3 bases and J by 5 bases, with 17 bases left in between. The germline gives CDR1 KGHDR, CDR2 SFDVKD. This CDR3 contains 16 residues. CDR3 coding DNA: TGTGCCACCAGTGATGTCGGGACCCGAGGAAGAGATACGCAGTATTTT. It encodes CATSDVGTRGRDTQYF.